A selection of T cell receptor beta chains follows, all from one sample in a study of T cells in Graves' hyperthyroidism and ophthalmopathy. TCRdb used MiXCR to reprocess the multiplex PCR reads, holding one entry per CDR3 protein. The sample has over 120,000 distinct CDR3 sequences; roughly a fifth are singletons. What was sequenced was blood. The source is a woman aged 45-59 years with Graves' hyperthyroidism that later progressed to Graves' ophthalmopathy. Both conserved end residues are part of each CDR3. D genes are given only for firm matches. Clone size is not always given. Where it is, it says once, few, many or a class for expanded clones.

size	D	V	J	CDR3	DNA
few	TRBD2	TRBV7-2	TRBJ2-1	CASSLRTSDNEQFF	TGTGCCAGCAGCCTCCGGACTAGCGACAATGAGCAGTTCTTC
NA	TRBD1	TRBV19	TRBJ1-6	CASSKFGQVGGSPLHF	TGTGCCAGTAGCAAATTTGGACAGGTGGGGGGTTCACCCCTCCACTTT
NA	NA	TRBV19	TRBJ1-1	CASSMTQMYTEAFF	TGTGCCAGTAGTATGACACAGATGTACACTGAAGCTTTCTTT
many	NA	TRBV18	TRBJ2-5	CASSPLLRSQETQYF	TGTGCCAGCTCACCATTACTCCGGAGCCAAGAGACCCAGTACTTC
many	TRBD2	TRBV2	TRBJ2-3	CASSGYGGRADTQYF	TGTGCCAGCAGTGGCTATGGCGGGAGGGCCGATACGCAGTATTTT
few	TRBD1	TRBV20-1	TRBJ2-1	CSARAKTGSYNEQFF	TGCAGTGCTAGAGCCAAGACAGGGTCCTACAATGAGCAGTTCTTC
NA	NA	TRBV19	TRBJ2-5	CASSFNSGETQYF	TGTGCCAGTAGTTTCAACTCAGGGGAGACCCAGTACTTC
few	TRBD1	TRBV5-1	TRBJ1-1	CASSNQGATTEAFF	TGCGCCAGCAGCAACCAGGGGGCGACCACTGAAGCTTTCTTT
NA	NA	TRBV28	TRBJ2-7	CASSASRVYEQYF	TGTGCCAGCAGCGCAAGCAGGGTCTACGAGCAGTACTTC
few	NA	TRBV30	TRBJ2-5	CAWKGGSHQETQYF	TGTGCCTGGAAGGGGGGATCCCACCAAGAGACCCAGTACTTC
many	NA	TRBV12-3/TRBV12-4	TRBJ2-3	CASSPSGYDTDTQYF	TGTGCCAGCAGCCCATCCGGGTACGACACAGATACGCAGTATTTT
many	NA	TRBV28	TRBJ1-2	CASRRKTVTSTYGYTF	TGTGCCAGCAGGAGGAAGACAGTCACCTCCACATATGGCTACACCTTC
NA	TRBD1	TRBV5-1	TRBJ2-7	CASRQQGPHEQYF	TGCGCCAGCAGGCAACAGGGGCCCCACGAGCAGTACTTC
medium-sized	NA	TRBV6-1	TRBJ1-1	CASSISPMNTEAFF	TGTGCCAGCAGCATCTCACCGATGAACACTGAAGCTTTCTTT
many	TRBD1	TRBV27	TRBJ1-2	CASSSVQGYGYTF	TGTGCCAGCAGTTCGGTACAGGGGTATGGCTACACCTTC
many	TRBD2	TRBV3-1	TRBJ2-1	CASSQRERYNEQFF	TGTGCCAGCAGCCAGCGGGAGAGATACAATGAGCAGTTCTTC
many	TRBD1	TRBV5-5	TRBJ1-2	CASSSQGTGVHGYTF	TGTGCCAGCAGCTCACAGGGGACAGGGGTGCATGGCTACACCTTC
NA	NA	TRBV5-5	TRBJ2-6	CASSLETAGANVLTF	TGTGCCAGCAGCTTGGAAACCGCTGGGGCCAACGTCCTGACTTTC
many	TRBD2	TRBV20-1	TRBJ2-7	CSAHRAGGQVEQYF	TGCAGTGCTCATAGGGCGGGGGGGCAGGTCGAGCAGTACTTC
few	NA	TRBV12-3/TRBV12-4	TRBJ1-3	CALSPTGNTIYF	TGTGCCTTATCTCCGACCGGAAACACCATATATTTT
NA	TRBD2	TRBV5-1	TRBJ2-5	CASNLAGGTSNDQTQYF	TGCGCCAGCAACCTGGCCGGGGGGACTAGCAATGATCAGACCCAGTACTTC
NA	NA	TRBV5-1	TRBJ2-5	CASSVGQETQYF	TGTGCCAGCAGCGTGGGGCAAGAGACCCAGTACTTC
many	NA	TRBV12-3/TRBV12-4	TRBJ2-7	CASSLASAGPKQYF	TGTGCCAGCAGTTTAGCGAGCGCCGGGCCCAAGCAGTACTTC
many	NA	TRBV20-1	TRBJ1-5	CSARTTVYSNQPQHF	TGCAGTGCTAGAACGACAGTTTATAGCAATCAGCCCCAGCATTTT
many	NA	TRBV9	TRBJ1-1	CASSTDPTSTEAFF	TGTGCCAGCAGCACCGACCCGACAAGCACTGAAGCTTTCTTT
many	TRBD2	TRBV20-1	TRBJ2-1	CSAEPLAGGHNEQFF	TGCAGTGCGGAACCCCTAGCGGGAGGCCACAATGAGCAGTTCTTC
many	NA	TRBV11-1	TRBJ2-5	CASSFGGKGETQYF	TGTGCCAGCAGCTTTGGGGGAAAAGGAGAGACCCAGTACTTC
many	NA	TRBV24-1	TRBJ1-2	CATSDADRNGNYGYTF	TGTGCCACCAGTGATGCCGACAGGAATGGTAACTATGGCTACACCTTC
many	NA	TRBV28	TRBJ2-1	CASVLDVFANEQFF	TGTGCCAGTGTTCTGGACGTCTTCGCCAATGAGCAGTTCTTC
few	NA	TRBV5-1	TRBJ1-1	CASSPIDRNTEAFF	TGCGCCAGCAGCCCAATCGACAGGAACACTGAAGCTTTCTTT
NA	NA	TRBV20-1	TRBJ2-7	CSLAPGVSSYEQYF	TGCAGTCTCGCACCCGGCGTTAGCTCCTACGAGCAGTACTTC
NA	TRBD1	TRBV10-3	TRBJ2-3	CAIKGTGGTTSTDTQYF	TGTGCCATCAAAGGGACAGGGGGAACCACTAGCACAGATACGCAGTATTTT
few	TRBD1	TRBV20-1	TRBJ2-7	CSAPSADRGRQEQYF	TGCAGTGCTCCTTCCGCTGACAGGGGGCGACAAGAGCAGTACTTC
many	NA	TRBV11-2	TRBJ2-5	CASSHRGARETQYF	TGTGCCAGCAGCCACCGGGGGGCGCGAGAGACCCAGTACTTC
few	NA	TRBV11-2	TRBJ2-1	CASSLVARRSCNEQFF	TGTGCCAGCAGCTTAGTGGCCAGGAGAAGCTGCAATGAGCAGTTCTTC
once	NA	TRBV11-2	TRBJ2-2	CASSLVEIGELFF	TGTGCCAGCAGCTTAGTTGAGATCGGGGAGCTGTTTTTT
many	TRBD1	TRBV30	TRBJ2-1	CAWSGQGARNEQFF	TGTGCCTGGAGTGGACAGGGGGCGAGAAATGAGCAGTTCTTC
many	TRBD2	TRBV6-1	TRBJ2-1	CASSERMEASGGQFF	TGTGCCAGCAGTGAAAGGATGGAGGCTAGCGGAGGGCAGTTCTTC
many	TRBD2	TRBV30	TRBJ2-2	CAWSTGLGRGGELFF	TGTGCCTGGAGCACGGGACTAGGGCGGGGCGGGGAGCTGTTTTTT
few	NA	TRBV20-1	TRBJ2-1	CSFPGTIPRNEQFF	TGCAGTTTCCCCGGGACCATCCCTAGGAATGAGCAGTTCTTC
many	TRBD1	TRBV5-6	TRBJ2-2	CASSQGAGVNTGELFF	TGTGCCAGCAGCCAGGGGGCAGGCGTGAACACCGGGGAGCTGTTTTTT
few	TRBD1	TRBV24-1	TRBJ2-1	CATMGQGAKNEQFF	TGTGCCACCATGGGACAGGGGGCGAAAAATGAGCAGTTCTTC
few	NA	TRBV12-3/TRBV12-4	TRBJ2-7	CASSFGAQRSYEQYF	TGTGCCAGCAGTTTTGGGGCTCAGAGGTCCTACGAGCAGTACTTC
many	TRBD2	TRBV2	TRBJ2-1	CASSEPSSTSGTTDSYNEQFF	TGTGCCAGCAGTGAACCTTCCTCGACTAGCGGGACAACCGACTCCTACAATGAGCAGTTCTTC
many	NA	TRBV20-1	TRBJ2-5	CSARDFLSEETQYF	TGCAGTGCTAGAGATTTTTTGAGTGAGGAGACCCAGTACTTC
NA	NA	TRBV20-1	TRBJ2-7	CSAMSLNRRRNYEQYF	TGCAGTGCTATGAGTCTAAACAGGAGGAGAAACTACGAGCAGTACTTC
many	NA	TRBV28	TRBJ1-1	CASSLPAGRVTEAFF	TGTGCCAGCAGTTTACCCGCTGGGAGGGTTACTGAAGCTTTCTTT
many	TRBD2	TRBV2	TRBJ2-5	CASSGRGSGGTETQYF	TGTGCCAGCAGTGGACGAGGGAGCGGGGGCACGGAGACCCAGTACTTC
many	TRBD1	TRBV12-3/TRBV12-4	TRBJ1-2	CASSPGQGVGYGYTF	TGTGCCAGCAGCCCGGGACAGGGGGTTGGCTATGGCTACACCTTC
many	NA	TRBV18	TRBJ2-2	CASSPRTGELFF	TGTGCCAGCTCACCACGTACCGGGGAGCTGTTTTTT
many	TRBD1	TRBV2	TRBJ2-2	CASRTRDRGRTGELFF	TGTGCCAGCAGGACCCGGGACAGGGGGCGCACCGGGGAGCTGTTTTTT